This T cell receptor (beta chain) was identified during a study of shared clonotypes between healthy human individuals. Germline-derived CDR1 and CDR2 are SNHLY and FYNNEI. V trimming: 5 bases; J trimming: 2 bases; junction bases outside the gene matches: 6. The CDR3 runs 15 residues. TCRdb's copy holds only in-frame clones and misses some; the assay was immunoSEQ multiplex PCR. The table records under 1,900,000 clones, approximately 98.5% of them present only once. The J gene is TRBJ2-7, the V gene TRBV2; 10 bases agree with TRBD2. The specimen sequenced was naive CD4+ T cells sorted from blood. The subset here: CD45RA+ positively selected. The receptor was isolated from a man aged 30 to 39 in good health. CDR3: CASSYGTSETYEQYF. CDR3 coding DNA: TGTGCCAGCAGTTACGGGACTAGCGAAACCTACGAGCAGTACTTC.